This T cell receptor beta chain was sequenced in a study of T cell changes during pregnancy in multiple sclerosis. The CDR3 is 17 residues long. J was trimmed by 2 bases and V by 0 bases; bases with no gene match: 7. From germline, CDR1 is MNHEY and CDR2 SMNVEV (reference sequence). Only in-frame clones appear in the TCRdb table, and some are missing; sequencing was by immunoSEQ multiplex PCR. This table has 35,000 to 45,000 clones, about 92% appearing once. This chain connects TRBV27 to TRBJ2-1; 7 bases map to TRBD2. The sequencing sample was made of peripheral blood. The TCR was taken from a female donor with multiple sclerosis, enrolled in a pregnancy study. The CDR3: CASSLSSREKTYNEQFF. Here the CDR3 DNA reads TGTGCCAGCAGTTTATCCTCGCGGGAGAAGACCTACAATGAGCAGTTCTTC.